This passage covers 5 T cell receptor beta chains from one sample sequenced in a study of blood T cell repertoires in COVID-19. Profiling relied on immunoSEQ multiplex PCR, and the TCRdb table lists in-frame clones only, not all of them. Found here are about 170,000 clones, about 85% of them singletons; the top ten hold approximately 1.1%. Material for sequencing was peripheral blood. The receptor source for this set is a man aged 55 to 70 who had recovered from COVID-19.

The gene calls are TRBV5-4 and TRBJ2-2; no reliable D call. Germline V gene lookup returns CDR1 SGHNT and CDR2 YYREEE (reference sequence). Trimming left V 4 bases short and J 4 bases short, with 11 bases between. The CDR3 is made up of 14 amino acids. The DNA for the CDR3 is TGTGCCAGCAGCCCCGTAATGAGCACCGGGGAGCTGTTTTTT. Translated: CASSPVMSTGELFF. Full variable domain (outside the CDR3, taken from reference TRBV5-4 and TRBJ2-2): ETGVTQSPTHLIKTRGQQVTLRCSSQSGHNTVSWYQQALGQGPQFIFQYYREEENGRGNFPPRFSGLQFPNYSSELNVNALELDDSALYLCASSPVMSTGELFFGEGSRLTVL.

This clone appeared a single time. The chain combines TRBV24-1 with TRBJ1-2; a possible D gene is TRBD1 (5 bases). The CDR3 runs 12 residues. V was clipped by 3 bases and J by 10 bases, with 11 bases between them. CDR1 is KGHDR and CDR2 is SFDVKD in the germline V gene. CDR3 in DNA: TGTGCCACCAGTGATCCCGACAGAGTCTACACCTTC. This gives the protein CATSDPDRVYTF.

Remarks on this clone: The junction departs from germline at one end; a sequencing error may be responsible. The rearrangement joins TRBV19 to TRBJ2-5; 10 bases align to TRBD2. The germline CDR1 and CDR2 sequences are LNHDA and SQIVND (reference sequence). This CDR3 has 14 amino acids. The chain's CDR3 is CASNIAGGQETQYF. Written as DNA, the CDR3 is TGTGCCAGTAATATAGCGGGGGGTCAAGAGACCCAGTACTTC.

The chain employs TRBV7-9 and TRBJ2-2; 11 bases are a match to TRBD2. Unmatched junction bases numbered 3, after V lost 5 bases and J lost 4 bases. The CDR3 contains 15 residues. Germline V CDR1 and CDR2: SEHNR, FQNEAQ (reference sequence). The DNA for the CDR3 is TGTGCCAGCAGCGCGGGACTAGCGGTCACCGGGGAGCTGTTTTTT. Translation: CASSAGLAVTGELFF.

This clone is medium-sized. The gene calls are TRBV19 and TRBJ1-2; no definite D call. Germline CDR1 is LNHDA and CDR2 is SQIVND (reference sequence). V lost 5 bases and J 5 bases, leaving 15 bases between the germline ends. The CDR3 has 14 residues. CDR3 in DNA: TGTGCCAGTAGTTCACCCGGGATCCAATATGGCTACACCTTC. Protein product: CASSSPGIQYGYTF.